A single sample is the source of the 26 T cell receptor beta chains below, sequenced in a study of identical twins. TCRdb redid the calling of the 5' RACE reads with MiXCR, one entry per CDR3 protein. Of about 530,000 distinct CDR3 sequences listed, around 24% are singletons. The sample was also linked to a second study, of yellow fever vaccine responses in identical twins.

Material: CD4+ T cells sorted from blood. Every receptor here comes from a woman between 18 and 30 years old in good health.

The CDR3: CASSKNGANEKLFF. The CDR3 bases are TGTGCCAGCAGTAAAAACGGGGCTAATGAAAAACTGTTTTTT. The genes are TRBV27 and TRBJ1-4; D gene ambiguous. CDR1 and CDR2 from the germline V gene are MNHEY and SMNVEV (reference sequence). The CDR3 extends over 14 amino acids. V dropped 5 bases and J dropped 3 bases, with 10 bases sitting between them.

The table lists this clonotype with a few counts. The CDR3 DNA reads as TGCGCCAGCAGCTTGATTACTAACACCGGGGAGCTGTTTTTT. This gives the protein CASSLITNTGELFF. The V call is TRBV5-1, the J call TRBJ2-2, with D unresolved. CDR1 SGHRS and CDR2 YFSETQ come from the germline V gene. This CDR3 is 14 amino acids long. V lost 1 base and J 2 bases, leaving 6 bases between the germline ends.

This clonotype was observed a handful of times. The V and J genes are TRBV12-3 or TRBV12-4 and TRBJ2-1; TRBD1 aligns across 9 bases. The CDR3 spans 14 residues. J was trimmed by 4 bases and V by 7 bases; bases with no gene match: 5. The CDR3 DNA is TGTGCCAGCATACCGGGACAGGGATACAATGAGCAGTTCTTC. It translates to CASIPGQGYNEQFF.

The V gene is TRBV11-1, the J gene TRBJ2-1; TRBD2 agrees at 10 bases. The CDR3 covers 21 residues. CDR1 and CDR2 (germline): SGHAT, FQDESV (reference sequence). Unmatched junction bases numbered 19, after V lost 5 bases and J lost 0 bases. The CDR3 sequence is CASSPGTARTSGESSYNEQFF. The CDR3 nucleotides read TGTGCCAGCAGCCCCGGGACAGCAAGGACTAGCGGCGAGAGCTCCTACAATGAGCAGTTCTTC.

This clonotype appeared a few times. V is TRBV28 and J is TRBJ2-5, with 8 bases identical to TRBD1. Germline loops: CDR1 MDHEN, CDR2 SYDVKM. Trimming cost V 3 bases and J 4 bases; bases outside gene matches: 7. The CDR3 is 15 amino acids. The CDR3 is CASSFERQGRETQYF. The CDR3, as DNA: TGTGCCAGCAGTTTCGAAAGACAGGGGCGAGAGACCCAGTACTTC.

This clonotype was recorded a few times. This chain links TRBV5-1 with TRBJ2-3, with D unresolved. CDR1 is SGHRS, CDR2 YFSETQ, per germline. The CDR3 has 14 residues. Trimming shortened V by 2 bases and J by 4 bases, and 11 bases separated the two germline ends. In DNA, the CDR3 is TGCGCCAGCAGCTTCAGGTCCCCACCAGATACGCAGTATTTT. This codes for CASSFRSPPDTQYF.

The CDR3 sequence is CASSPQGGSGNTIYF. CDR3 bases: TGTGCCAGCAGCCCGCAGGGGGGCTCTGGAAACACCATATATTTT. The genes are TRBV7-8 and TRBJ1-3, with 7 bases fitting TRBD1. This CDR3 region has 15 residues. V lost 5 bases to trimming and J lost 0 bases; unmatched junction nucleotides: 4. Germline values: CDR1 SGHVS, CDR2 FQNEAQ.

The V gene is TRBV11-2, the J gene TRBJ2-1; 16 bases line up with TRBD2. CDR1 is SGHAT, CDR2 FQNNGV, per germline. The CDR3 is 20 residues long. Germline trimming cut 5 bases from V and 8 bases from J; bases unmatched to any gene: 18. The CDR3 is CASSPRTSGTSGGAKDEQFF. CDR3 sequence (DNA): TGTGCCAGCAGCCCGCGGACCTCCGGGACTAGCGGGGGGGCCAAAGATGAGCAGTTCTTC.

This clonotype was seen a handful of times. The chain uses TRBV5-5 and TRBJ2-5; 10 bases align to TRBD2. The CDR3 sequence is 14 residues long. V gave up 4 bases and J gave up 4 bases; unmatched junction bases: 4. Per the germline V gene, CDR1 is SGHKS and CDR2 is YYEKEE (reference sequence). In DNA form, the CDR3 reads TGTGCCAGCAGCGGGTGGACTAGCGGAGAGACCCAGTACTTC. It encodes CASSGWTSGETQYF.

The genes are TRBV14 and TRBJ2-5; D ambiguous. Germline assignment: CDR1 SGHDN and CDR2 FVKESK. The CDR3 sequence is 14 residues long. V dropped 1 base and J dropped 1 base, with 7 bases sitting between them. CDR3 bases: TGTGCCAGCAGCCAAGTTCGGTCCCAAGAGACCCAGTACTTC. It specifies CASSQVRSQETQYF.

V is TRBV23-1 and J is TRBJ2-3; a possible D gene is TRBD1 (6 bases). TRBV23-1 is sorted into the ORF group, with uncertain function. The CDR3 totals 15 residues. V lost 2 bases and J lost 3, with 12 bases in between. CDR3 nucleotides: TGCGCCAGCAGTCAAATGGACAGCCGGACAGATACGCAGTATTTT. It specifies CASSQMDSRTDTQYF.

This clonotype has a handful of counts. J is TRBJ2-7 and V is TRBV28, with TRBD1 matching 11 bases. This CDR3 is 15 amino acids long. The V and J ends lost 6 bases and 3 bases, in that order; junction bases with no gene match: 7. From germline, CDR1 is MDHEN and CDR2 SYDVKM. The CDR3 sequence: CASRTAGQGDYEQYF. DNA for the CDR3: TGTGCCAGCAGAACCGCGGGACAGGGGGACTACGAGCAGTACTTC.

The sample holds a few counts of this clonotype. The chain is built from TRBV29-1 and TRBJ2-3; the match to TRBD2 covers 12 bases. Germline V lookup: CDR1 SQVTM, CDR2 ANQGSEA. Unmatched junction bases numbered 5, after V lost 1 base and J lost 6 bases. The CDR3 is 15 residues long. The CDR3 region is CSVEGLAGAGDTQYF. DNA for the CDR3: TGCAGCGTTGAAGGACTAGCGGGGGCAGGGGATACGCAGTATTTT.

The V and J genes are TRBV5-1 and TRBJ2-2; 7 bases agree with TRBD2. CDR3 length equals 14 residues. Germline lookup yields CDR1 SGHRS and CDR2 YFSETQ. With V trimmed by 4 bases and J by 3 bases, 3 bases remained unmatched. The CDR3: CASSRREYTGELFF. In nucleotides, the CDR3 is TGCGCCAGCAGCAGGCGGGAGTACACCGGGGAGCTGTTTTTT.

V is TRBV20-1 and J is TRBJ2-2; 9 bases map to TRBD1. There are 16 residues in the CDR3. Germline CDR1 and CDR2: DFQATT and SNEGSKA (reference sequence). Losses at the gene ends were 6 bases for V and 2 bases for J; bases not matched to a gene: 10. The CDR3 DNA is TGCAGTGCCTCTTCTTGGGACAGGGCAAACACCGGGGAGCTGTTTTTT. Residues: CSASSWDRANTGELFF.

A word on this clonotype: Relative to the germline gene, one junction end is altered; a read error may explain this. The rearrangement uses TRBV5-1 and TRBJ2-5, with 14 bases matching TRBD2. CDR1 SGHRS and CDR2 YFSETQ come from the germline V gene. The CDR3 runs 21 residues. In DNA, the CDR3 is TGCGCCAGCGGCTTGAGAGAGGGACACCTGACTAGCGGGAGGGCCGAAGAGACCCAGTACTTC. Translated, it gives CASGLREGHLTSGRAEETQYF.

This chain links TRBV6-5 with TRBJ2-7; perhaps D is TRBD1 or TRBD2 (5 bases each). From germline, CDR1 is MNHEY and CDR2 SVGAGI. Trimming stripped 0 bases from V and 7 bases from J, with 13 bases between. The CDR3 loop spans 14 amino acids. The chain's CDR3 is CASSYSRGHQEQYF. In DNA form, the CDR3 reads TGTGCCAGCAGTTACTCGAGGGGTCACCAGGAGCAGTACTTC.

V usage is TRBV20-1 and J usage is TRBJ1-5, with 10 bases identical to TRBD1. Losses at the gene ends were 3 bases for V and 4 bases for J; bases not matched to a gene: 6. Per the germline V gene, CDR1 is DFQATT and CDR2 is SNEGSKA (reference sequence). CDR3 length equals 15 residues. The CDR3 is CSARSGTGANQPQHF. As DNA, the CDR3 is TGCAGTGCTAGGTCCGGGACAGGGGCAAATCAGCCCCAGCATTTT.

The J gene is TRBJ1-3, the V gene TRBV10-3, with D hard to call. Germline V CDR1 and CDR2: ENHRY, SYGVKD. The CDR3 covers 15 residues. The V end lost 0 bases, the J end lost 0 bases, and 6 bases lay between the germline ends. CDR3 DNA: TGTGCCATCAGTGAGTCCCAGAGCTCTGGAAACACCATATATTTT. As protein: CAISESQSSGNTIYF.

This chain uses TRBV25-1 with TRBJ2-3, with 9 bases identical to TRBD2. V shed 1 base and J 1 base; nucleotides not matched to a gene: 6. Germline V lookup: CDR1 MGHDK, CDR2 SYGVNS. CDR3 length equals 17 residues. CDR3 region: CASSESRPSGGTDTQYF. The CDR3 DNA reads TGTGCCAGCAGTGAATCCCGCCCTAGCGGGGGCACAGATACGCAGTATTTT.

This clonotype has more than one count but fewer than ten. The chain is built from TRBV6-1 and TRBJ1-5; TRBD1 agrees at 9 bases. CDR3 size: 15 residues. The V gene end was trimmed by 6 bases and the J gene end by 7 bases; junction bases not matched to a gene: 10. Germline loops: CDR1 MNHNS, CDR2 SASEGT. The chain's CDR3 is CASSLGQGKTQPQHF. The DNA for the CDR3 is TGTGCCAGCAGCCTTGGACAGGGGAAGACCCAGCCCCAGCATTTT.

The V and J genes are TRBV12-3 or TRBV12-4 and TRBJ1-1; no firm D call. The CDR3 runs 13 residues. With 0 bases removed from V and 5 bases from J, the gap between germline ends came to 7 bases. The CDR3 here is CASSLALTTEAFF. The CDR3 DNA follows: TGTGCCAGCAGTTTAGCGCTAACGACTGAAGCTTTCTTT.

In its sample, this clonotype was seen a few times. The chain carries TRBV2 and TRBJ2-7; the match to TRBD2 covers 9 bases. The CDR3 is made up of 16 amino acids. Germline CDR1 is SNHLY and CDR2 is FYNNEI. The J segment lost 3 bases and the V segment lost 1 base, leaving 7 bases of the junction unmatched. The CDR3 reads CASSEVVAGVGYEQYF. CDR3 sequence (DNA): TGTGCCAGCAGTGAAGTGGTAGCGGGAGTGGGCTACGAGCAGTACTTC.

The V gene is TRBV7-6, the J gene TRBJ2-5; the match to TRBD1 covers 8 bases. This CDR3 has 14 residues. Trimming took 0 bases from V and 4 from J; bases not matched to a gene: 1. Germline V gene data show CDR1 as SGHVS and CDR2 as FNYEAQ. For the CDR3, the DNA is TGTGCCAGCAGCTTAGCCGACAGGGGAGAGACCCAGTACTTC. It is translated as CASSLADRGETQYF.

The CDR3 nucleotides are TGTGCCACCGCGGGGGCAGGAAACACCGGGGAGCTGTTTTTT. It is translated as CATAGAGNTGELFF. The rearrangement links TRBV24-1 to TRBJ2-2; possible D gene TRBD2, 7 bases. The CDR3 covers 14 residues. The V gene lost 9 bases and the J gene lost 2 bases, with 12 bases spanning the gap. The V gene's germline CDR1 is KGHDR and CDR2 SFDVKD.

This rearrangement joins TRBV27 to TRBJ2-5; the D gene is possibly TRBD1 (6 bases). Germline values: CDR1 MNHEY, CDR2 SMNVEV (reference sequence). The germline V and J ends were trimmed by 5 bases and 5 bases, with 15 bases remaining between them. The CDR3 spans 14 residues. Written as DNA, the CDR3 is TGTGCCAGCAGTCGGAACAGGGTACGGGAGACCCAGTACTTC. Its translation is CASSRNRVRETQYF.